This TCR beta chain was captured by sequencing in a study of blood T cell repertoires in COVID-19. Overall study: T cells, B-cell-depleted T cells, or PBMCs provided the cDNA or gDNA that served as material.

Per the original methods: Counts of nucleated cells, estimated from reference gene primer amplification, were obtained. Profiling relied on immunoSEQ multiplex PCR, and the TCRdb table lists in-frame clones only, not all of them. V and J calls and clone size are those listed in that table; D and trimming were worked out from the DNA. Of fewer than 300,000 clones in the sample, 75% to 90% were seen once. The ends lost 5 bases at V and 5 bases at J; junction bases unmatched: 3. The CDR3 has 12 amino acids. Looked up from germline, CDR1 is SNHLY and CDR2 is FYNNEI. The clonotype comes from a woman in her 70s with active or convalescent COVID-19. The sequenced material came from peripheral blood. The chain is built from TRBV2 and TRBJ2-7, with 7 bases aligning to TRBD1. CDR3 DNA sequence: TGTGCCAGCAGTCCACAGGGGAACGAGCAGTACTTC. Amino acids: CASSPQGNEQYF.